At least ten counts were recorded for the clone carrying this T cell receptor (beta chain). Its matching antigen is unknown. CDR3 size: 14 residues. Trimming took 1 base from V and 5 from J, leaving 12 bases between them. Germline V gene lookup returns CDR1 LNHDA and CDR2 SQIVND (reference sequence). As to time point: newly diagnosed GD, antithyroid drugs for less than 3 months. The TCR library was made from RNA that had been extracted from PBMCs in TRIzol. Construction of the TCR beta libraries employed iRepertoire HTBI primers in conjunction with Arm-PCR of CDR3 regions. One entry per CDR3 protein results from TCRdb running MiXCR on the multiplex PCR reads. In the table there are about 320,000 distinct CDR3 sequences, about 18% of which are singletons. This entry belongs to a study of regulatory T cells in long-lasting Graves disease. Regarding the study as a whole: TCR diversity was lower in persistent Graves' patients (versus newly diagnosed ones).

The starting material was peripheral blood mononuclear cells (PBMCs), obtained at new diagnosis, from a patient treated with antithyroid drugs. The V and J genes are TRBV19 and TRBJ2-7; either TRBD1 or TRBD2 may fit D (5 bases each). The sequence was obtained from a female donor with Graves disease. The chain's CDR3 is CASSIGDGAHEQYF. The CDR3 nucleotides read TGTGCCAGTAGTATAGGCGACGGGGCCCACGAGCAGTACTTC. The full variable domain, its missing parts supplied by reference TRBV19 and TRBJ2-7, is DGGITQSPKYLFRKEGQNVTLSCEQNLNHDAMYWYRQDPGQGLRLIYYSQIVNDFQKGDIAEGYSVSREKKESFPLTVTSAQKNPTAFYLCASSIGDGAHEQYFGPGTRLTVT.